This T cell receptor (beta chain) is drawn from a study of CD8 T cells in ankylosing spondylitis. MiXCR was run by TCRdb on the 5' RACE reads, yielding one entry per CDR3 protein. The repertoire consists of 220,000 or so distinct CDR3 sequences, with approximately 16% occurring once and the leading ten covering 40% to 50%. Concerning this clonotype itself: No antigen is known for it.

Trimming at V came to 4 bases and at J to 5 bases, leaving 7 bases not matched to a gene. Germline CDR1 MNHEY, CDR2 SMNVEV (reference sequence). The CDR3 is made up of 15 amino acids. Notes on the study in general: What seemed typical of ankylosing spondylitis blood was a TCR beta motif built from several highly homologous variants. Disease-linked clones bore a CD8+ phenotype, appearing relatively rarely in peripheral blood.

The chain uses TRBV27 and TRBJ2-2; 7 bases line up with TRBD2. The receptor comes from a male donor with ankylosing spondylitis. Sequenced material: blood, either unsorted or a sorted T cell fraction (not recorded which). CDR3 in amino acids: CASSWSGEGTGELFF. In DNA form, the CDR3 reads TGTGCCAGCAGTTGGAGCGGGGAGGGGACCGGGGAGCTGTTTTTT.